Listed below are T cell receptor beta chains from one sample, sequenced in a study of shared clonotypes between healthy human individuals. The method was immunoSEQ multiplex PCR; TCRdb's version includes in-frame clones alone and lacks a portion of them. This sample carries a few million clones, more than 80% of them seen once, and the ten largest clones take about 0.13%. The sample comprised naive CD4+ T cells sorted from blood. Every receptor here comes from a man aged 18 to 30 in good health. The CDR3 runs from the conserved cysteine through the conserved F or W. Fields, in order: clone size, J gene, D gene, V gene, CDR3 DNA, CDR3 protein. The D gene is left open where the match is weak. Not every row has a clone size; where given, it reads once, few, many or a size class.

>.|TRBJ1-5|.|TRBV18
TGTGCCAGCTCACCAGGGGGGCTCGGGAATCAGCCCCAGCATTTT
CASSPGGLGNQPQHF
>.|TRBJ1-6|TRBD1|TRBV5-1
TGCGCCAGCAGCTTGAATGGGGACAGGGGCTCGGCACCCCTCCACTTT
CASSLNGDRGSAPLHF
>.|TRBJ1-1|TRBD1|TRBV5-4
TGTGCCAGCAGCTTGGAGGGGACAGTGGACACTGAAGCTTTCTTT
CASSLEGTVDTEAFF
>.|TRBJ2-7|.|TRBV7-9
TGTGCCAGCAGCCGAGACAGGAACTCCTACGAGCAGTACTTC
CASSRDRNSYEQYF
>.|TRBJ1-4|.|TRBV5-1
TGCGCCAGCAGTCAGGGGCCAGCCATTAATGAAAAACTGTTTTTT
CASSQGPAINEKLFF
>.|TRBJ1-2|.|TRBV30
TGTGCCTGGAGTGTGGGGTTCTCATATGGCTACACCTTC
CAWSVGFSYGYTF
>.|TRBJ2-3|TRBD1|TRBV9
TGTGCCAGCAGCGCCGGACAGGACACAGATACGCAGTATTTT
CASSAGQDTDTQYF
>.|TRBJ1-2|.|TRBV6-5
TGTGCCAGCGTCTCCAGTAACAGCACTAACTATGGCTACACCTTC
CASVSSNSTNYGYTF
>.|TRBJ2-1|.|TRBV7-2
TGTGCCAGCAGCTTAGACCTCGCGCGCGAGCAGTTCTTC
CASSLDLAREQFF
>.|TRBJ2-1|.|TRBV11-3
TGTGCCAGCAGCCTATCAGGGGTTTACAATGAGCAGTTCTTC
CASSLSGVYNEQFF
>.|TRBJ1-1|.|TRBV6-5
TGTGCCAGCATCGGACCCTTGGGCACTGAAGCTTTCTTT
CASIGPLGTEAFF
>.|TRBJ2-1|TRBD1|TRBV10-3
TGTGCCACCTGGTGGGGACAGGGGGTTTATGAGCAGTTCTTC
CATWWGQGVYEQFF
>.|TRBJ2-1|.|TRBV27
TGTGCCAGCAGTTTAGTTTCGGGACACTCCTACAATGAGCAGTTCTTC
CASSLVSGHSYNEQFF
>.|TRBJ1-5|TRBD1|TRBV6-4
TGTGCCAGCAGTCCCACAGGGGGTAGCAATCAGCCCCAGCATTTT
CASSPTGGSNQPQHF
>.|TRBJ2-6|.|TRBV15
TGTGCCACCAGCAGAGTTGACTTAAACTCTGGGGCCAACGTCCTGACTTTC
CATSRVDLNSGANVLTF
>.|TRBJ1-5|TRBD1|TRBV5-1
TGCGCCAGCAGCTTGGAGGGACAGGGGGATCAGCCCCAGCATTTT
CASSLEGQGDQPQHF
>.|TRBJ2-5|.|TRBV19
TGTGCCAGTAGTCCCTCCCCACAACGGGAGACCCAGTACTTC
CASSPSPQRETQYF
>.|TRBJ1-1|.|TRBV10-3
TGTGCCATCAGCGACCCTCGGTCCGGGGCGAACACTGAAGCTTTCTTT
CAISDPRSGANTEAFF
>.|TRBJ2-7|TRBD1|TRBV19
TGTGCCATCCCGCAGTACGGACAGGGTCTCGAAGTCCCCTACGAGCAGTACTTC
CAIPQYGQGLEVPYEQYF
>.|TRBJ2-2|.|TRBV10-3
TGTGCCATCAGTGGGTTGGGTGCCACCGGGGAGCTGTTTTTT
CAISGLGATGELFF
>once|TRBJ1-2|.|TRBV6-6
TGTGCCAGCCGCGGAGAGCTTGCTAACTATGGCTACACCTTC
CASRGELANYGYTF
>.|TRBJ1-1|.|TRBV19
TGTGCCAGTAGTAAACAGGGTCAGGACACTGAAGCTTTCTTT
CASSKQGQDTEAFF
>once|TRBJ2-1|.|TRBV18
TGTGCCAGCTCACAGGGGGATGAGCAGTTCTTC
CASSQGDEQFF
>.|TRBJ2-3|TRBD2|TRBV4-1
TGCGCCAGCAGCCAAGTGGGACTAGCCCCAGATACGCAGTATTTT
CASSQVGLAPDTQYF
>.|TRBJ1-1|.|TRBV18
TGTGCCAGCTCGAGTAGACAGACTGATGAAGCTTTCTTT
CASSSRQTDEAFF
>once|TRBJ2-3|TRBD2|TRBV7-8
TGTGCCAGCAGCTCCCTAAGTTGGACTAGCGGGATTGGTACGCAGTATTTT
CASSSLSWTSGIGTQYF
>.|TRBJ1-1|TRBD1|TRBV6-5
TGTGCCAGCAGTTACTCGGACAGGGCGAACACTGAAGCTTTCTTT
CASSYSDRANTEAFF
>once|TRBJ2-5|TRBD1|TRBV23-1
TGCGCCAGCAGTCAACTGGGACAGGCAAAAGAGACCCAGTACTTC
CASSQLGQAKETQYF
>.|TRBJ1-5|TRBD1|TRBV19
TGTGCCAGTAGTATGGGGGACAGGGACTATCAGCCCCAGCATTTT
CASSMGDRDYQPQHF
>.|TRBJ1-4|.|TRBV5-1
TGCGCCAGCAGCTCGGAGGGGACAACTAATGAAAAACTGTTTTTT
CASSSEGTTNEKLFF
>.|TRBJ2-3|TRBD2|TRBV10-1
TGCGCCAGCAGTCCAGCGGGGGGAAAAGATACGCAGTATTTT
CASSPAGGKDTQYF
>.|TRBJ1-5|.|TRBV6-6
TGTGCCAGCAGAAGGGGATTGGGGAGCAATCAGCCCCAGCATTTT
CASRRGLGSNQPQHF
>.|TRBJ2-3|TRBD2|TRBV5-8
TGTGCCAGCAGCTTGCTCTTCGCGGGGGGAGTCCTTGATACGCAGTATTTT
CASSLLFAGGVLDTQYF
>.|TRBJ2-1|TRBD2|TRBV7-2
TGTGCCAGCAGCCCCAGGCCCGGGGGGAATGAGCAGTTCTTC
CASSPRPGGNEQFF
>.|TRBJ1-1|.|TRBV18
TGTGCCAGCTCCTACAAACATGGTGACGAGAACACTGAAGCTTTCTTT
CASSYKHGDENTEAFF
>.|TRBJ2-3|.|TRBV6-6
TGTGCCAGCAGTCCCGGCCGGGGGTCCACAGATACGCAGTATTTT
CASSPGRGSTDTQYF
>.|TRBJ1-2|.|TRBV28
TGTGCCAGCAGTTTCACCCCAGGGGCGCCAACGGGCGGCTACACCTTC
CASSFTPGAPTGGYTF
>.|TRBJ1-1|TRBD1|TRBV5-1
TGCGCCAGCAGCTTGGGGGACAGGGGGAACACTGAAGCTTTCTTT
CASSLGDRGNTEAFF
>.|TRBJ2-1|TRBD2|TRBV6-6
TGTGCCAGCAGTCATGTGACTAGCGGCATAACCGGGCAGTTCTTC
CASSHVTSGITGQFF
>.|TRBJ1-2|.|TRBV29-1
TGCAGCGTCACTCAGGGGTCTTATGGCTACACCTTC
CSVTQGSYGYTF
>.|TRBJ1-2|.|TRBV29-1
TGCAGCGTTGTAGGAGGGGACTATGGCTACACCTTC
CSVVGGDYGYTF
>once|TRBJ1-3|.|TRBV19
TGTGCCAGTAGTGCGGGAGACGGAAACACCATATATTTT
CASSAGDGNTIYF
>.|TRBJ2-1|.|TRBV29-1
TGCAGCGTTGAAACGGGGGCCAACTCCTACAATGAGCAGTTCTTC
CSVETGANSYNEQFF
>.|TRBJ2-1|.|TRBV7-9
TGTGCCAGCAGCCGTGGATCCTACAATGAGCAGTTCTTC
CASSRGSYNEQFF
>.|TRBJ2-5|.|TRBV7-9
TGTGCCAGCAGCTTATCCGGGACGGGGGAGACCCAGTACTTC
CASSLSGTGETQYF